This paragraph covers one TCR beta chain sequence. Its antigen is unknown. This sample was taken from a study of Graves' ophthalmopathy and Graves' hyperthyroidism. General observations from the study: The majority of expanded thyroid clonotypes above 0.001 frequency also occurred in blood.

This CDR3 is 13 amino acids long. The germline V gene encodes CDR1 DFQATT and CDR2 SNEGSKA (reference sequence). V lost 7 bases to trimming and J lost 4 bases; unmatched junction nucleotides: 10. Under 3 months in duration, the ophthalmopathy in affected donors had moderate-to-severe activity, CAS ≥3 and NOSPECS ≥4. Patients were diagnosed from clinical symptoms, serum thyroxine, TRAb, thyroid ultrasound and orbital computed tomography. PBMCs were isolated by Ficoll-Paque density gradient centrifugation, using approximately 10 ml of fresh peripheral blood as the starting material. As the template, RNA transcripts were used to amplify TCR beta CDR3 regions. After a first-round RT-PCR with HTBI primers, a second-round multiplex PCR was run. TCRdb reprocessed the multiplex PCR reads with MiXCR, giving one entry per CDR3 protein. The table includes about 240,000 distinct CDR3 sequences, 45% to 55% detected once.

This chain joins TRBV20-1 and TRBJ2-7, with TRBD2 matching over 7 bases. This TCR was recovered from an adult man with Graves' ophthalmopathy. The sequenced sample was peripheral blood. This CDR3 is CSGQRGPLYEQYF. CDR3 nucleotides: TGCAGTGGGCAGCGGGGACCTCTTTACGAGCAGTACTTC.